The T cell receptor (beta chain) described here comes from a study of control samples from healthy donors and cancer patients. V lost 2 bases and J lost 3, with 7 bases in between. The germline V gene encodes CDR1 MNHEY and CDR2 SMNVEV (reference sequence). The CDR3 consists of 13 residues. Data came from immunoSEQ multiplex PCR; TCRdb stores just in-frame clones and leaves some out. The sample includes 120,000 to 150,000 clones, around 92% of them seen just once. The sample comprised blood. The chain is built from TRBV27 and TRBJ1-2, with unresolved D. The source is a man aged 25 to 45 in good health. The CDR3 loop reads CASSLTVDYGYTF. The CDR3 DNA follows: TGTGCCAGCAGTTTAACAGTAGACTATGGCTACACCTTC.